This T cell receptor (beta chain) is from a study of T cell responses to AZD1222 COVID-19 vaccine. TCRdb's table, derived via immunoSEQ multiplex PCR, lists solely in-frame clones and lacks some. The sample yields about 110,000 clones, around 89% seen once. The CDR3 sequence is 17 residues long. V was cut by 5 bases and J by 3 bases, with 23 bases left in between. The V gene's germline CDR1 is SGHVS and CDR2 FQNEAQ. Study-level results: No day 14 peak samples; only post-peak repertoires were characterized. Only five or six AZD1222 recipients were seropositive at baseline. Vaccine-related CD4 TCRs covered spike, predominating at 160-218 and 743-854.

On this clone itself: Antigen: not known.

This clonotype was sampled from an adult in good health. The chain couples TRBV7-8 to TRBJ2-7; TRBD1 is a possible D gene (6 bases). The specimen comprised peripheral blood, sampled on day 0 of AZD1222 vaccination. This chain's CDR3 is CASSLTHQNWGHYEQYF. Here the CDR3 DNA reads TGTGCCAGCAGCCTAACGCACCAGAACTGGGGACACTACGAGCAGTACTTC.